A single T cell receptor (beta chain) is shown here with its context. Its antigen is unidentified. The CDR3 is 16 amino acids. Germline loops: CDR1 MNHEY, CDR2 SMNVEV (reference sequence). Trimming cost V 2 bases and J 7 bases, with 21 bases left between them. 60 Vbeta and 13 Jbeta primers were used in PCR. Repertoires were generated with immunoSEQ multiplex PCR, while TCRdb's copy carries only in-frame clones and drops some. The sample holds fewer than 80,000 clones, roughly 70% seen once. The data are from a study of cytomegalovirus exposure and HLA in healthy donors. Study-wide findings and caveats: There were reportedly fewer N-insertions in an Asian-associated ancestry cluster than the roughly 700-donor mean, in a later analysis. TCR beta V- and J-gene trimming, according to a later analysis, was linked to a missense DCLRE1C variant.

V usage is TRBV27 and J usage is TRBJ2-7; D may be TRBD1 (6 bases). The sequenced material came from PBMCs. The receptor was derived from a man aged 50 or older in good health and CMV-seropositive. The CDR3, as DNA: TGTGCCAGCAGTTTAGTCCCGACAGGAGAAACGGGAGAGCAGTACTTC. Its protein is CASSLVPTGETGEQYF.